This TCR beta chain was sequenced in a study of blood T cell repertoires in COVID-19. Germline V gene lookup returns CDR1 KGHSH and CDR2 LQKENI. The CDR3 length is 15 residues. Trimming removed 0 bases at V and 0 bases at J, with 9 bases between. Some clones are missing from TCRdb's copy, which holds only in-frame ones; the method was immunoSEQ multiplex PCR. This sample yields under 200,000 clones, of which around 84% are seen a single time; nearly 8% belongs to the top ten. The clonotype comes from a woman aged 45 to 65 who had recovered from COVID-19. The rearrangement joins TRBV18 to TRBJ2-7, with TRBD2 as a possible D gene (5 bases). The sample taken for sequencing was PBMCs or T cells enriched from blood (not recorded which). In DNA form, the CDR3 reads TGTGCCAGCTCACCACCGGACTTGAGCTCCTACGAGCAGTACTTC. Translation gives CASSPPDLSSYEQYF.